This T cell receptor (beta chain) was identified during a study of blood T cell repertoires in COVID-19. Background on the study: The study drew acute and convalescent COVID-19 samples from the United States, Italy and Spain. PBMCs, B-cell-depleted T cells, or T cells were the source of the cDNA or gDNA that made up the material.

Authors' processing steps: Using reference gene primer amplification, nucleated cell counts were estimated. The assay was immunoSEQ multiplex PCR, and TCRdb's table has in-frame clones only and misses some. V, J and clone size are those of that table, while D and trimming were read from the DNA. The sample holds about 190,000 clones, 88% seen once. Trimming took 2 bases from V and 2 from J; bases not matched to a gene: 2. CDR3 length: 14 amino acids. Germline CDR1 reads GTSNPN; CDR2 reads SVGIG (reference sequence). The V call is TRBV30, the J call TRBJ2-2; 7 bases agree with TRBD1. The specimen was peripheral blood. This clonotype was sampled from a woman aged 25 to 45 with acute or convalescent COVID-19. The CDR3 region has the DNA TGTGCCTGGAGTAGACAGGGCAACACCGGGGAGCTGTTTTTT. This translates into CAWSRQGNTGELFF.